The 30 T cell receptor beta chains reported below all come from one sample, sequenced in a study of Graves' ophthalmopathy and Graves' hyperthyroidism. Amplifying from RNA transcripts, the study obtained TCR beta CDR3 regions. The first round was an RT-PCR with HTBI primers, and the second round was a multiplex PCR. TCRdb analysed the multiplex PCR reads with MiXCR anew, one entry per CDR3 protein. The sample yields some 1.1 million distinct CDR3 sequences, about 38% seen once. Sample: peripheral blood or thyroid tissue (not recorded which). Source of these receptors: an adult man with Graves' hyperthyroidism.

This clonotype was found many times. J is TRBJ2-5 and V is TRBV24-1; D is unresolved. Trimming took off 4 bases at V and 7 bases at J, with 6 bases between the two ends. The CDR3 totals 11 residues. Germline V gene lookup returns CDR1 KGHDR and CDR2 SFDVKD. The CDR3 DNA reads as TGTGCCACCAGTGACCCCGTGACCCAGTACTTC. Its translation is CATSDPVTQYF.

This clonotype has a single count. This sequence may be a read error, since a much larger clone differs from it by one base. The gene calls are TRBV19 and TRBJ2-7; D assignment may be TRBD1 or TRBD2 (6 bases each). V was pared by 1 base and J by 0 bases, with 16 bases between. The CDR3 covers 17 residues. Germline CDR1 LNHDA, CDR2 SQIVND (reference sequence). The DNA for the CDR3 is TGTGCCAGTAGTATAGGAGGGGGGAGCAGCCTCTCCTACGAGCAGTACTTC. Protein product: CASSIGGGSSLSYEQYF.

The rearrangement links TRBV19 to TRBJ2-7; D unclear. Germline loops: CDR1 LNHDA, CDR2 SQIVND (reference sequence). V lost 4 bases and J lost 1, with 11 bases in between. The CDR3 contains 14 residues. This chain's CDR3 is CASSKTLGSYEQYF. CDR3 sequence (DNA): TGTGCCAGTAGTAAGACCCTAGGGTCCTACGAGCAGTACTTC.

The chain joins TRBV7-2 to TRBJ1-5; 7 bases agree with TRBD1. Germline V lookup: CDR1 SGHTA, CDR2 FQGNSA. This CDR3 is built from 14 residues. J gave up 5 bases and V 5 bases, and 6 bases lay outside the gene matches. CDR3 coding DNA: TGTGCCAGCAGCAAACAGGGGACTCATCAGCCCCAGCATTTT. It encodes CASSKQGTHQPQHF.

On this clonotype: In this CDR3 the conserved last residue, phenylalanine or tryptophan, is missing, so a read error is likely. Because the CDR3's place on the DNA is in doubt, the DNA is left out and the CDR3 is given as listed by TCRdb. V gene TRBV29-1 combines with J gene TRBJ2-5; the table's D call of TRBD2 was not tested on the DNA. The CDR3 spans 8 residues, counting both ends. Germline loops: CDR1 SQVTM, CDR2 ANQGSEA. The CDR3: CSVRGLDY.

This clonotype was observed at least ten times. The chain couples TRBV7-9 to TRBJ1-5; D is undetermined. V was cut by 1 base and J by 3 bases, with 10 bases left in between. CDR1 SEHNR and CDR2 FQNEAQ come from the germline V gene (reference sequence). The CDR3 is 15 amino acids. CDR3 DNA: TGTGCCAGCAGCTTAGGGAAGAACTACAATCAGCCCCAGCATTTT. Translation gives CASSLGKNYNQPQHF.

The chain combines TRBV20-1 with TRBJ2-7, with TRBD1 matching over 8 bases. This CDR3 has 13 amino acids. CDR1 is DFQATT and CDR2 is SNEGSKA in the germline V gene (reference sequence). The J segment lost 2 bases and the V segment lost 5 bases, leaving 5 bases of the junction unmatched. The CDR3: CSAAGTGTYEQYF. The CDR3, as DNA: TGCAGTGCTGCCGGGACAGGTACCTACGAGCAGTACTTC.

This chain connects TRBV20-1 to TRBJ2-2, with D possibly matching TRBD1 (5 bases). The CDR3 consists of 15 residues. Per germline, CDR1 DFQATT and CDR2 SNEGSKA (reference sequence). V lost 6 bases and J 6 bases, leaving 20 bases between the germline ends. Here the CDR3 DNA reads TGCAGTGCCGCAAAAGGGCCAGGGATTCCCGGGGAGCTGTTTTTT. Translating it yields CSAAKGPGIPGELFF.

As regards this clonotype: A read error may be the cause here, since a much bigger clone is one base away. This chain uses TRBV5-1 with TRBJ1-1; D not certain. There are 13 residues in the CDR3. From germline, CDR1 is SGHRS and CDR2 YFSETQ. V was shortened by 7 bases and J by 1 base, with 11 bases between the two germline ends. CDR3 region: CASWETWNTEAFF. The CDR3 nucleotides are TGCGCCAGCTGGGAAACGTGGAACACTGAAGCTTTCTTT.

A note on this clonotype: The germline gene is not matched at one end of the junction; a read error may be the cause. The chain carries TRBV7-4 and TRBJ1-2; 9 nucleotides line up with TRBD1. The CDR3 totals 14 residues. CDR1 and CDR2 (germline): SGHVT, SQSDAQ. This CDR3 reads CQTPGTGTYYGYTF. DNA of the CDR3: TGCCAAACACCCGGGACAGGGACTTACTATGGCTACACCTTC.

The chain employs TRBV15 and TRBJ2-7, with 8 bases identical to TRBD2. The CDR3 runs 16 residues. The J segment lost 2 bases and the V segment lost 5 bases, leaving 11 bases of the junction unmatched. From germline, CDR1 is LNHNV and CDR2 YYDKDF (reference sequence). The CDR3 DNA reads TGTGCCACCAGCTCCAAAGCCGGTAGCGGGGCCTACGAGCAGTACTTC. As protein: CATSSKAGSGAYEQYF.

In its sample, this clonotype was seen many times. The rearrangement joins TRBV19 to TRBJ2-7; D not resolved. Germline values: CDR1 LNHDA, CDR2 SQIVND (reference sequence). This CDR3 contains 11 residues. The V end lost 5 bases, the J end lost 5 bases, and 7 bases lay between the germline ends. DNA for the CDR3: TGTGCCAGTAGTTCTCTCAACGAGCAGTACTTC. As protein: CASSSLNEQYF.

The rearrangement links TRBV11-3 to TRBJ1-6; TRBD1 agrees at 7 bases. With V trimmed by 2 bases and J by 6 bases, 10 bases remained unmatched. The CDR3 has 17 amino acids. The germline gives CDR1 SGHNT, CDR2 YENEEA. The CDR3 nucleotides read TGTGCCAGCAGCTTAACCGATCAGGACAGGCGTAATTCACCCCTCCACTTT. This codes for CASSLTDQDRRNSPLHF.

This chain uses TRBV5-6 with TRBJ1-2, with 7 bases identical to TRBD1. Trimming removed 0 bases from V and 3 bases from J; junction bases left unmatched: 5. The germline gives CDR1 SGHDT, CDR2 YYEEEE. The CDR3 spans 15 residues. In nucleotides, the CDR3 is TGTGCCAGCAGCTTGGACGGCAGGGGGTACTATGGCTACACCTTC. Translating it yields CASSLDGRGYYGYTF.

The DNA of the CDR3 is TGCAGCGCTACGGGAGGGTCCAAGGAGCTGTTTTTT. Encoded protein: CSATGGSKELFF. V is TRBV29-1 and J is TRBJ2-2, with 8 nucleotides matching TRBD2. V shed 7 bases and J 10 bases; nucleotides not matched to a gene: 8. CDR3 size: 12 residues. Germline V CDR1 and CDR2: SQVTM, ANQGSEA.

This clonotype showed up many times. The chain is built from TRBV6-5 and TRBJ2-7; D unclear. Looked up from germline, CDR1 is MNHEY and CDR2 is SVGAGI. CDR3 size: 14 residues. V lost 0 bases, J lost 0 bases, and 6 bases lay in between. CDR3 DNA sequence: TGTGCCAGCAGTTACTCGGCCGTCTCCTACGAGCAGTACTTC. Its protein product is CASSYSAVSYEQYF.

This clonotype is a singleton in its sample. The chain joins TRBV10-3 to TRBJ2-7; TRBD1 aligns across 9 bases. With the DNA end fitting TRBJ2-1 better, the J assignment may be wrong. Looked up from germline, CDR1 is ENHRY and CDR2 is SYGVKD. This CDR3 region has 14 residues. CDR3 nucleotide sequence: TGTGCCATATCCCGGGACAGGGACTACAATGAGCAGTTCTTC. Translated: CAISRDRDYNEQFF.

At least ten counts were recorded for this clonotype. CDR3 in amino acids: CASSYGGGQSSNYGYTF. CDR3 sequence (DNA): TGTGCCAGCAGTTACGGGGGAGGGCAGAGCTCTAACTATGGCTACACCTTC. J is TRBJ1-2 and V is TRBV6-5, with a weak D call TRBD1 (5 bases). The germline V and J ends were trimmed by 2 bases and 0 bases, with 16 bases remaining between them. Per germline, CDR1 MNHEY and CDR2 SVGAGI. The length of the CDR3 is 17 residues.

CDR3 protein: CASSSIGALRVTPLHF. CDR3 bases: TGTGCCAGCAGTTCCATAGGGGCACTGCGGGTCACACCCCTCCACTTT. V and J are TRBV12-3 or TRBV12-4 and TRBJ1-6, with a weak D call TRBD1 (5 bases). The CDR3 contains 16 residues. Trimming cost V 4 bases and J 11 bases, with 21 bases left between them.

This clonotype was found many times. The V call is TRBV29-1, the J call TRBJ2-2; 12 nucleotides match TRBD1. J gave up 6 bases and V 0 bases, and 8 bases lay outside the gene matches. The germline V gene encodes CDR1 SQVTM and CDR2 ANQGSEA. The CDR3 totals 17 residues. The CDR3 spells CSVEDPRGTGGAGELFF. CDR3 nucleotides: TGCAGCGTTGAAGATCCTAGGGGGACAGGGGGCGCCGGGGAGCTGTTTTTT.

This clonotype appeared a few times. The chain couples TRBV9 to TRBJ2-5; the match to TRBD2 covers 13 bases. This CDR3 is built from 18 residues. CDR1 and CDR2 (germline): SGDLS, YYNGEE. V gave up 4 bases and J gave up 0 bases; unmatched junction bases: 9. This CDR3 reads CASSPSGTSGTYQETQYF. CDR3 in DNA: TGTGCCAGCAGCCCTTCCGGGACTAGCGGGACGTACCAAGAGACCCAGTACTTC.

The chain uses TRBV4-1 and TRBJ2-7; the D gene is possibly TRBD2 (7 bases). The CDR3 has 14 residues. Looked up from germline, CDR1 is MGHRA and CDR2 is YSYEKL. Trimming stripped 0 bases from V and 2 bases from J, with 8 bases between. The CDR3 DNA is TGCGCCAGCAGCCAAGAAGGGGGGGCCTACGAGCAGTACTTC. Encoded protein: CASSQEGGAYEQYF.

CDR3 region: CARAVGDGGTQYF. CDR3 nucleotide sequence: TGTGCTAGGGCCGTGGGGGACGGAGGGACCCAGTACTTC. The V gene is TRBV25-1, the J gene TRBJ2-5, with D perhaps matching TRBD1 or TRBD2 (5 bases each). The germline CDR1 and CDR2 sequences are MGHDK and SYGVNS. CDR3 size: 13 residues.

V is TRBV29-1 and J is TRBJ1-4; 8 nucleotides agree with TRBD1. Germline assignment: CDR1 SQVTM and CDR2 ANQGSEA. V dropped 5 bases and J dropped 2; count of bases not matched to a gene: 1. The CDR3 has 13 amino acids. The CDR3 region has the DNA TGCAGCGTTACAGGGGGTACTAATGAAAAACTGTTTTTT. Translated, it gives CSVTGGTNEKLFF. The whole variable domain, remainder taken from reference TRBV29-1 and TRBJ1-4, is SAVISQKPSRDICQRGTSLTIQCQVDSQVTMMFWYRQQPGQSLTLIATANQGSEATYESGFVIDKFPISRPNLTFSTLTVSNMSPEDSSIYLCSVTGGTNEKLFFGSGTQLSVL.

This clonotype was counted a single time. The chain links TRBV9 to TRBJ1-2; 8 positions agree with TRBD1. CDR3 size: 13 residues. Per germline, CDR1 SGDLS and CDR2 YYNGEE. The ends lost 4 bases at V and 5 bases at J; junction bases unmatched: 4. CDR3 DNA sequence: TGTGCCAGCAGCCAGGGACAGGAGTATGGCTACACCTTC. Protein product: CASSQGQEYGYTF.

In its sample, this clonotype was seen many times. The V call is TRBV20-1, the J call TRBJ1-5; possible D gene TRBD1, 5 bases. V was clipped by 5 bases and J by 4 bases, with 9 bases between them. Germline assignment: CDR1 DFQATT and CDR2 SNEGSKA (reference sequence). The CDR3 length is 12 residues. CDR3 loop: CSAGARNQPQHF. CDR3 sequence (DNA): TGCAGTGCTGGGGCCCGGAATCAGCCCCAGCATTTT.

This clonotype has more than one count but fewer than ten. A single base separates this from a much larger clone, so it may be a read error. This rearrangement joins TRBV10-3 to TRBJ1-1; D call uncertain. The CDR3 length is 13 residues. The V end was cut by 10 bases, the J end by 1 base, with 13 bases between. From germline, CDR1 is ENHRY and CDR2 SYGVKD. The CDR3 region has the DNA TGTGCCAGCAGCCGTTATCAGAACACTGAAGCTTTCTTT. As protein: CASSRYQNTEAFF.

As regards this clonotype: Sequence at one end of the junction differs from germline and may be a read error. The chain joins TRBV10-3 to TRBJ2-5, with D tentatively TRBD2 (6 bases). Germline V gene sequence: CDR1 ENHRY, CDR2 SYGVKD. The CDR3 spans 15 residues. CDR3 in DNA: TGTGCCAGCAGTACCGCGGGGAGCGGAGTGGAGACCCAGTACTTC. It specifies CASSTAGSGVETQYF.

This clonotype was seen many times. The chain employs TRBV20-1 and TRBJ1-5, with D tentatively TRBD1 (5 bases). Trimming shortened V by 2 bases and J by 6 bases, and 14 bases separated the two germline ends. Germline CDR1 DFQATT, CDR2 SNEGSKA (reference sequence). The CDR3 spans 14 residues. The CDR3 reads CSARSGPTLQPQHF. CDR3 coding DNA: TGCAGTGCTAGATCGGGGCCCACGCTTCAGCCCCAGCATTTT.

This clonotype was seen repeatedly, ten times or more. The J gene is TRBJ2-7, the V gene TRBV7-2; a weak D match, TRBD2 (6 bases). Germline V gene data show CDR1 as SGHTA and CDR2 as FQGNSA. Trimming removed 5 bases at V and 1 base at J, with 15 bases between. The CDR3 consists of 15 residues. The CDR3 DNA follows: TGTGCCAGCAGCACCGGGACTCTTTCATCCTACGAGCAGTACTTC. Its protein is CASSTGTLSSYEQYF.